This T cell receptor beta chain was identified in a study of control samples from healthy donors and cancer patients. V was pared by 0 bases and J by 2 bases, with 8 bases between. The CDR3 length is 14 residues. The V gene's germline CDR1 is MNHEY and CDR2 SVGEGT. Sequencing used immunoSEQ multiplex PCR; TCRdb keeps in-frame clones, though not all of them. The data hold approximately 170,000 clones, with nearly 90% observed a single time. The rearrangement joins TRBV6-2 or TRBV6-3 to TRBJ2-7; D perhaps matches TRBD2 (5 bases). The TCR originated in a woman in her fifties or sixties in good health. The sample was blood. CDR3 sequence: CASSYSQRTYEQYF. CDR3 in DNA: TGTGCCAGCAGTTACTCACAGCGGACCTACGAGCAGTACTTC.